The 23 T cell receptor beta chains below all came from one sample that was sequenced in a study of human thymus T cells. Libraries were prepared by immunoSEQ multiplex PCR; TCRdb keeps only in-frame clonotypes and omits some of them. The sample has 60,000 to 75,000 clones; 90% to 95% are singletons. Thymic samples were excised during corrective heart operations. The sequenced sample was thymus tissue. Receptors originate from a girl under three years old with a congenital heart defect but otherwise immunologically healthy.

For the CDR3, the DNA is TGTGCCAGCAGCTTAGCGAAGGGTTTTTTCTACGAGCAGTACTTC. Translation gives CASSLAKGFFYEQYF. The chain is built from TRBV7-2 and TRBJ2-7; D remains unclear. Germline CDR1 is SGHTA and CDR2 is FQGNSA. CDR3 length: 15 amino acids. V shed 0 bases and J shed 3 bases, with 12 bases lying between them. Filled out from reference TRBV7-2 and TRBJ2-7, the complete variable domain reads GAGVSQSPSNKVTEKGKDVELRCDPISGHTALYWYRQSLGQGLEFLIYFQGNSAPDKSGLPSDRFSAERTGGSVSTLTIQRTQQEDSAVYLCASSLAKGFFYEQYFGPGTRLTVT.

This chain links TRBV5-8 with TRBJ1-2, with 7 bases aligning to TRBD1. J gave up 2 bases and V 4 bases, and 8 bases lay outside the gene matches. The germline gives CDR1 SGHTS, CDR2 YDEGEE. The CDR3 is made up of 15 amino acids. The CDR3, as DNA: TGTGCCAGCAGCAGAACCAGACAGGGAAACTATGGCTACACCTTC. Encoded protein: CASSRTRQGNYGYTF. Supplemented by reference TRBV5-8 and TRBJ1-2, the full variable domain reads EAGVTQSPTHLIKTRGQQATLRCSPISGHTSVYWYQQALGLGLQFLLWYDEGEERNRGNFPPRFSGRQFPNYSSELNVNALELEDSALYLCASSRTRQGNYGYTFGSGTRLTVV.

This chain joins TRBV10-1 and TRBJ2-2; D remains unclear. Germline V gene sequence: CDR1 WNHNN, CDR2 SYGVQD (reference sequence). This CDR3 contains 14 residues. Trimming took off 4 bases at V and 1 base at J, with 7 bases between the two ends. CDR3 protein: CASSVPENTGELFF. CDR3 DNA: TGCGCCAGCAGTGTACCGGAGAACACCGGGGAGCTGTTTTTT.

As DNA, the CDR3 is TGTGCCAGCAGTGACTCCCCCGACAGGGATGGCAATCAGCCCCAGCATTTT. Amino acid sequence: CASSDSPDRDGNQPQHF. The chain uses TRBV6-4 and TRBJ1-5; 7 positions agree with TRBD1. The V gene's germline CDR1 is MRHNA and CDR2 SNTAGT. The ends lost 0 bases at V and 2 bases at J; junction bases unmatched: 7. The CDR3 length is 17 residues.

The CDR3, as DNA: TGTGCCAGCAGTGAAGGGGAAGCGGGGGGGAACTACTACAATGAGCAGTTCTTC. This translates into CASSEGEAGGNYYNEQFF. This rearrangement joins TRBV6-1 to TRBJ2-1; 10 positions match TRBD2. This CDR3 is 18 amino acids long. The V segment lost 1 base and the J segment 3 bases; nucleotides outside the gene matches: 9. The V gene's germline CDR1 is MNHNS and CDR2 SASEGT.

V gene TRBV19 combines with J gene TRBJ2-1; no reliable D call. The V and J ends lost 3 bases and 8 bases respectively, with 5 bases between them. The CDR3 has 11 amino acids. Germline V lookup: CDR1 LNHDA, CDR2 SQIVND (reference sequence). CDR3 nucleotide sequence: TGTGCCAGTAGTATCAGCGATGAGCAGTTCTTC. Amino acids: CASSISDEQFF.

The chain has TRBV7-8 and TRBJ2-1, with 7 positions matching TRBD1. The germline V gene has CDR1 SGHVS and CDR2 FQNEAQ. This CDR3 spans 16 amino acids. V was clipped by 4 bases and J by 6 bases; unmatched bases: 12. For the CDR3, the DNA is TGTGCCAGCAGCTCGGACCTTTGGGACAGACGCAATGAGCAGTTCTTC. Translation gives CASSSDLWDRRNEQFF. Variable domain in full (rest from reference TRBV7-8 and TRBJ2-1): GAGVSQSPRYKVAKRGQDVALRCDPISGHVSLFWYQQALGQGPEFLTYFQNEAQLDKSGLPSDRFFAERPEGSVSTLKIQRTQQEDSAVYLCASSSDLWDRRNEQFFGPGTRLTVL.

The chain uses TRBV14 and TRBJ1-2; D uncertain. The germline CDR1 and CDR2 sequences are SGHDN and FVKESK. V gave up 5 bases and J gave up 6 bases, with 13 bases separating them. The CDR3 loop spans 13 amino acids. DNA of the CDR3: TGTGCCAGCAGCGAGGCGGGCCTTGATGGCTACACCTTC. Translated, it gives CASSEAGLDGYTF.

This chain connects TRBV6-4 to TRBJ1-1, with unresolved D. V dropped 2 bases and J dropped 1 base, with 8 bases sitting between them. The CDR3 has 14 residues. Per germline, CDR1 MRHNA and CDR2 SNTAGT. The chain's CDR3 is CASSDGVGNTEAFF. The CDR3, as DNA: TGTGCCAGCAGTGACGGGGTGGGGAACACTGAAGCTTTCTTT.

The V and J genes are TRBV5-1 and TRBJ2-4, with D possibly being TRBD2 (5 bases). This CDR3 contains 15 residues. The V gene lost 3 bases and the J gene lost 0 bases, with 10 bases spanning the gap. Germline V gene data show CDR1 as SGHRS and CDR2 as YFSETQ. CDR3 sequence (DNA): TGCGCCAGCAGCTACGGACTGCTAGCCAAAAACATTCAGTACTTC. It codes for CASSYGLLAKNIQYF.

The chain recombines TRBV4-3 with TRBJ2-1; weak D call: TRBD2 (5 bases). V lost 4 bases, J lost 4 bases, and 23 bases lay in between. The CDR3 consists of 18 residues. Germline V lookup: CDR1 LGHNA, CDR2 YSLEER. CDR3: CASSPTRVGAEYYNEQFF. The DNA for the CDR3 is TGCGCCAGCAGCCCCACTCGGGTAGGAGCGGAGTATTACAATGAGCAGTTCTTC.

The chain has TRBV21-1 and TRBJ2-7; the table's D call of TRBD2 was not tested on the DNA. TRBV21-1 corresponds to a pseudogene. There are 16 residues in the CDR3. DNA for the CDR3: TGTGCCAGCAGCAAAGGGGGACTAGCGGGAGTCGGAGAGCAGTACTTC. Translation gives CASSKGGLAGVGEQYF.

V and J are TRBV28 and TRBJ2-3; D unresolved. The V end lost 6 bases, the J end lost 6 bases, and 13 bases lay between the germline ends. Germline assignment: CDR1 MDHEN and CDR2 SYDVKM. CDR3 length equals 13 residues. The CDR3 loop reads CASSPERRDTQYF. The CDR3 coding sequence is TGTGCCAGCAGCCCTGAGCGTAGGGATACGCAGTATTTT.

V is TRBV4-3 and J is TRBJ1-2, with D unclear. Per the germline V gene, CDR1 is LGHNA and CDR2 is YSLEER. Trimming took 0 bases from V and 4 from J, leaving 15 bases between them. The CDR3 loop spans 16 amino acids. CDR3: CASSQDVGGGGYGYTF. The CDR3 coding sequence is TGCGCCAGCAGCCAAGACGTAGGAGGAGGCGGCTATGGCTACACCTTC.

The CDR3 is CASSRGDRKREQFF. CDR3 in DNA: TGTGCCAGCAGCCGCGGGGACAGGAAGAGGGAGCAGTTCTTC. V usage is TRBV11-3 and J usage is TRBJ2-1; 8 positions match TRBD1. CDR1 is SGHNT, CDR2 YENEEA, per germline. The CDR3 is made up of 14 amino acids. The J segment lost 10 bases and the V segment lost 5 bases, leaving 10 bases of the junction unmatched. Filled out from reference TRBV11-3 and TRBJ2-1, the complete variable domain reads EAGVVQSPRYKIIEKKQPVAFWCNPISGHNTLYWYLQNLGQGPELLIRYENEEAVDDSQLPKDRFSAERLKGVDSTLKIQPAELGDSAVYLCASSRGDRKREQFFGPGTRLTVL.

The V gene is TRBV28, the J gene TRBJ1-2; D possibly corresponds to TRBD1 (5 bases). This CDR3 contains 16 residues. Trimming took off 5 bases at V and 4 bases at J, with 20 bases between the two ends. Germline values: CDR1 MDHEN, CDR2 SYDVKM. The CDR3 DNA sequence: TGTGCCAGCAGTAGTAACAGGAAAGTCCTTAGCTATGGCTACACCTTC. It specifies CASSSNRKVLSYGYTF.

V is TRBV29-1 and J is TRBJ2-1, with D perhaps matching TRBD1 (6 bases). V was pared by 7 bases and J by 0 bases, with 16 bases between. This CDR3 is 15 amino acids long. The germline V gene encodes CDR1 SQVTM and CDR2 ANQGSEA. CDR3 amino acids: CSATRTDLSYNEQFF. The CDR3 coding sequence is TGCAGCGCGACAAGGACAGACCTCTCCTACAATGAGCAGTTCTTC.

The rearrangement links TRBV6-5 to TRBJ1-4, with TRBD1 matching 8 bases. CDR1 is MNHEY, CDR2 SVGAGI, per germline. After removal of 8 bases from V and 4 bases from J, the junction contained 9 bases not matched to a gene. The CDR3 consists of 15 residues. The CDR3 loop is CASDSTGEDNEKLFF. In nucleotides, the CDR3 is TGTGCCAGCGATTCGACAGGGGAAGATAATGAAAAACTGTTTTTT.

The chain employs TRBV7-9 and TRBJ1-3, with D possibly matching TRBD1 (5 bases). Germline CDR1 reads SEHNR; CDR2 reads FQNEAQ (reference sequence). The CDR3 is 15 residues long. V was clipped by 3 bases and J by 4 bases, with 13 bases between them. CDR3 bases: TGTGCCAGCAGCTTTCGGAGACAGTGGGGAAACACCATATATTTT. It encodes CASSFRRQWGNTIYF.

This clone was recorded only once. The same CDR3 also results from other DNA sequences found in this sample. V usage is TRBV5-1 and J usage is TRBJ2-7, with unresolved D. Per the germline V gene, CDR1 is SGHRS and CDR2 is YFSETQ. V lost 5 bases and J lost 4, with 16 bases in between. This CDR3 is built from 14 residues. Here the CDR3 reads CASRLDYEGYEQYF. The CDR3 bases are TGCGCCAGCAGGCTAGATTACGAAGGATACGAGCAGTACTTC.

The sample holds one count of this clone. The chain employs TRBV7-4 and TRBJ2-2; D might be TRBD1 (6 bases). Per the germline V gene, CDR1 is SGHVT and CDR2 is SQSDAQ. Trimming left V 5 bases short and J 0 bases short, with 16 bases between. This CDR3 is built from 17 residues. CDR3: CASSPGADKPNTGELFF. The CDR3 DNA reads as TGTGCCAGCAGCCCAGGGGCCGACAAACCGAACACCGGGGAGCTGTTTTTT.

CDR3 nucleotide sequence: TGCGCCAGCAGCCAAGATCCCCCGCGGGGCTATGGCTACACCTTC. This sequence encodes CASSQDPPRGYGYTF. The J gene is TRBJ1-2, the V gene TRBV4-1; no firm D call. V was shortened by 0 bases and J by 4 bases, with 12 bases between the two germline ends. CDR1 MGHRA and CDR2 YSYEKL come from the germline V gene. This CDR3 has 15 residues.

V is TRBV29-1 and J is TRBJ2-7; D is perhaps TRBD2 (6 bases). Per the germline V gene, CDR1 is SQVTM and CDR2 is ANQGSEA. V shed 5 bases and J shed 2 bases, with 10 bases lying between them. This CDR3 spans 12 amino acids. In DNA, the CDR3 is TGCAGCGTTTTAGCGGCCCCCTACGAGCAGTACTTC. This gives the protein CSVLAAPYEQYF.